The T cell receptor beta chain under discussion was sequenced for a study of OX40 agonist ivuxolimab in advanced cancers. Study context: Dose-escalation patients suffered from hepatocellular carcinoma, melanoma, renal cell or head and neck cancer. Three patients, one with hepatocellular carcinoma and two with cutaneous melanoma, responded partially.

Method: immunoSEQ multiplex PCR; TCRdb's copy keeps in-frame clones and lacks some. The sample comprises tens of thousands of clones, around nine tenths of which are singletons, and approximately 0.25% rests with the top ten. The CDR3 extends over 15 amino acids. The trim removed 6 bases at V and 3 bases at J, leaving 7 bases unmatched. In germline, CDR1 is PRHDT, CDR2 FYEKMQ (reference sequence). The chain combines TRBV13 with TRBJ2-1, with TRBD2 identical over 8 bases. Here the sequenced sample was CD4+ or CD8+ T cells sorted from blood, taken in a trial of the OX40 agonist ivuxolimab. The receptor's source is an adult with an advanced solid tumor such as melanoma, head and neck, liver or kidney cancer. For the CDR3, the DNA is TGTGCCAGCAGGCGTACTAGCGGAGTCTACAATGAGCAGTTCTTC. Translation: CASRRTSGVYNEQFF.